This T cell receptor beta chain comes out of a study of blood T cell repertoires in COVID-19. At the level of the study: Acute and convalescent COVID-19 samples came from the United States, Italy and Spain. The cDNA or gDNA used as material had been derived from T cells, B-cell-depleted T cells, or PBMCs.

CDR3 length: 12 amino acids. V was clipped by 6 bases and J by 11 bases; unmatched bases: 9. As processed by the authors: Amplification of reference gene primers was used by the study to estimate nucleated cell counts. Method: immunoSEQ multiplex PCR; TCRdb's copy keeps in-frame clones and lacks some. V and J calls and clone size are as listed in that table; D and trimming were resolved from the DNA. The table has 90,000 to 120,000 clones, 88% seen once; the top ten hold under 3%. This rearrangement joins TRBV12-3 or TRBV12-4 to TRBJ1-1; 7 bases line up with TRBD1. The sequence was obtained from a human donor in a cohort sampled during active COVID-19. The material sequenced was peripheral blood. The CDR3 DNA reads as TGTGCCAGCAGCCTATACAGGGGAACGGCTTTCTTT. Residues: CASSLYRGTAFF.